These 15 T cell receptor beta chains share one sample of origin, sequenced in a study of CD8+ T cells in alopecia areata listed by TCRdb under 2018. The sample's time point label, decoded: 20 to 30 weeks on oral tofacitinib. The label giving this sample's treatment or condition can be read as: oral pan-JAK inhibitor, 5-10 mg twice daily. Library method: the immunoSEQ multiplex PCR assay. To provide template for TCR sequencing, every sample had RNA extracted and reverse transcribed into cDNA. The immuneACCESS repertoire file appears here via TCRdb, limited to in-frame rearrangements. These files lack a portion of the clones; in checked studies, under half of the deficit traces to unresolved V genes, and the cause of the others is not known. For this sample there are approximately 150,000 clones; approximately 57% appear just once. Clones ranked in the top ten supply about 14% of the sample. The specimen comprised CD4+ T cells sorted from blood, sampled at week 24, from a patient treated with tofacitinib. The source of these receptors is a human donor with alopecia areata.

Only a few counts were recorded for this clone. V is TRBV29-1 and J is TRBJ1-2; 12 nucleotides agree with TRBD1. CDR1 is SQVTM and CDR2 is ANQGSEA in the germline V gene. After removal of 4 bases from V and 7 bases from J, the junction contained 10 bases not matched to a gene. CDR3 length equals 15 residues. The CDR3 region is CSVAFRDRGPGGYTF. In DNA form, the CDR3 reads TGCAGCGTTGCTTTCCGGGACAGGGGGCCGGGTGGCTACACCTTC.

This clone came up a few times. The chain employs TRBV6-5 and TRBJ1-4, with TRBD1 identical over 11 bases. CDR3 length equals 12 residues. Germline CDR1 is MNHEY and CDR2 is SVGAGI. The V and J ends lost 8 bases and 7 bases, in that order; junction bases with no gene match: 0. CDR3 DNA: TGTGCCAGCGGGACAGGGGGTGAAAAACTGTTTTTT. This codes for CASGTGGEKLFF.

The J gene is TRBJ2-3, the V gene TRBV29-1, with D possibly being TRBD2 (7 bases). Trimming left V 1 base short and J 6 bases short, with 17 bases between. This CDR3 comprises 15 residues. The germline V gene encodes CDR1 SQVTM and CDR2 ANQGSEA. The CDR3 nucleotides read TGCAGCGTTGAAGGGGGGGGCTACTCGGCGGATACGCAGTATTTT. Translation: CSVEGGGYSADTQYF.

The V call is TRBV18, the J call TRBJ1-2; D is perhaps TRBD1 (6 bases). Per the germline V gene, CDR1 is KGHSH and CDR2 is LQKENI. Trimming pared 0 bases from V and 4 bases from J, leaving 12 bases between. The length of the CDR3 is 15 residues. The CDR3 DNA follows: TGTGCCAGCTCACCACCTCCCGGGACAACCTATGGCTACACCTTC. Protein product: CASSPPPGTTYGYTF.

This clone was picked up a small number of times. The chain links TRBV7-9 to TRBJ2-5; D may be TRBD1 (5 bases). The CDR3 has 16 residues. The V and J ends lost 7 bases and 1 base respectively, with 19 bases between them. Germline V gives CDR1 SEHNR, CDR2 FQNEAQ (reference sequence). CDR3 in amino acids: CASKPETQGSQETQYF. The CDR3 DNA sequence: TGTGCCAGCAAACCCGAGACGCAGGGATCCCAAGAGACCCAGTACTTC. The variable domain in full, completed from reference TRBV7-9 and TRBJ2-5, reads DTGVSQNPRHKITKRGQNVTFRCDPISEHNRLYWYRQTLGQGPEFLTYFQNEAQLEKSRLLSDRFSAERPKGSFSTLEIQRTEQGDSAMYLCASKPETQGSQETQYFGPGTRLLVL.

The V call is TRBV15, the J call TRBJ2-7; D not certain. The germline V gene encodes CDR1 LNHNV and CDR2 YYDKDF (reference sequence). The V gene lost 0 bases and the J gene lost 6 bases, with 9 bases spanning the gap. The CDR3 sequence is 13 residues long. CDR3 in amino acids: CATSREPRLEQYF. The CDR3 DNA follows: TGTGCCACCAGCAGAGAGCCACGTCTCGAGCAGTACTTC. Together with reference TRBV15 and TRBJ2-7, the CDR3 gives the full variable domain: DAMVIQNPRYQVTQFGKPVTLSCSQTLNHNVMYWYQQKSSQAPKLLFHYYDKDFNNEADTPDNFQSRRPNTSFCFLDIRSPGLGDTAMYLCATSREPRLEQYFGPGTRLTVT.

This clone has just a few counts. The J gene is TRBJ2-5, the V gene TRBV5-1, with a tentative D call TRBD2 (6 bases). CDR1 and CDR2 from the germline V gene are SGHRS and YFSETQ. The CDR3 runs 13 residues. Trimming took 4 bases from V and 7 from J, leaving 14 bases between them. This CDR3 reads CASSAGTGGTQYF. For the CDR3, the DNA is TGCGCCAGCAGCGCCGGGACCGGGGGGACCCAGTACTTC. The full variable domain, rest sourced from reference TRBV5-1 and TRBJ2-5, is KAGVTQTPRYLIKTRGQQVTLSCSPISGHRSVSWYQQTPGQGLQFLFEYFSETQRNKGNFPGRFSGRQFSNSRSEMNVSTLELGDSALYLCASSAGTGGTQYFGPGTRLLVL.

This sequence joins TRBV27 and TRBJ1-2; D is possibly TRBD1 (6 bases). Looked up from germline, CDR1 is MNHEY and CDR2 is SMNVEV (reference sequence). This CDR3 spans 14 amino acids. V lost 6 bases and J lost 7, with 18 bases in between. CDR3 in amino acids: CASSFHGGAVGYTF. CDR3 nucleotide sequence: TGTGCCAGCAGCTTCCATGGGGGCGCGGTTGGCTACACCTTC.

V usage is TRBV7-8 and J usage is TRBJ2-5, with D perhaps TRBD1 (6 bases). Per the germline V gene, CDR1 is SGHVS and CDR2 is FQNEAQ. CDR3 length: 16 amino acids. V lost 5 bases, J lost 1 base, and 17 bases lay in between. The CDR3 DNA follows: TGTGCCAGCAGCGCTTACTTTCGGACAGTCCAAGAGACCCAGTACTTC. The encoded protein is CASSAYFRTVQETQYF.

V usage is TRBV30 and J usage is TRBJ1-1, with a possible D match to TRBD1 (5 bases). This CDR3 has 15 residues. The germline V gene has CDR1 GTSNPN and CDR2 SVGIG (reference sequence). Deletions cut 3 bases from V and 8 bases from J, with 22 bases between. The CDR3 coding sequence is TGTGCCTGGAGCCTACCCTCAGGGCGAGTTCGGGAAGCTTTCTTT. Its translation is CAWSLPSGRVREAFF.

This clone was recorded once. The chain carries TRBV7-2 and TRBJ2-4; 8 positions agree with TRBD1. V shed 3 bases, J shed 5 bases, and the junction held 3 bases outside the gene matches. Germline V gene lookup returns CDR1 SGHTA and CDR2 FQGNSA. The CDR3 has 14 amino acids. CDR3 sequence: CASSFADRENIQYF. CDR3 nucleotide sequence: TGTGCCAGCAGCTTCGCGGACAGGGAAAACATTCAGTACTTC.

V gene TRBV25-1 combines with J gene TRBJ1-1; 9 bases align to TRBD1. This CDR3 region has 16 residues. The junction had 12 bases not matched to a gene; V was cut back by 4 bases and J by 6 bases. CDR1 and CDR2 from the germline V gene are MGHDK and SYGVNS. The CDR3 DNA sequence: TGTGCCAGCAGTGGGCTTTTTTGGACAGGGGTGGCTGAAGCTTTCTTT. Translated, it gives CASSGLFWTGVAEAFF. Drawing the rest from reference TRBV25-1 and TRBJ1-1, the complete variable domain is EADIYQTPRYLVIGTGKKITLECSQTMGHDKMYWYQQDPGMELHLIHYSYGVNSTEKGDLSSESTVSRIRTEHFPLTLESARPSHTSQYLCASSGLFWTGVAEAFFGQGTRLTVV.

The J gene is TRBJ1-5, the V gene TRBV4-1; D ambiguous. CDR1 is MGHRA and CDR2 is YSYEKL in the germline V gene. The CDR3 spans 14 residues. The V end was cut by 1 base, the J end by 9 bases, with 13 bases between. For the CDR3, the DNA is TGCGCCAGCAGCCAAGGTACTGCGGACGGGCCCCAGCATTTT. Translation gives CASSQGTADGPQHF.

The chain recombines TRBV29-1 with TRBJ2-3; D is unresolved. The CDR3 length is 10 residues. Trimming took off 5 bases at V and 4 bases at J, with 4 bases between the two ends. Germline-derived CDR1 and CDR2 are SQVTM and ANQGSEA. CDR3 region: CSVRADTQYF. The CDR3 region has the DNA TGCAGCGTTCGGGCAGATACGCAGTATTTT.

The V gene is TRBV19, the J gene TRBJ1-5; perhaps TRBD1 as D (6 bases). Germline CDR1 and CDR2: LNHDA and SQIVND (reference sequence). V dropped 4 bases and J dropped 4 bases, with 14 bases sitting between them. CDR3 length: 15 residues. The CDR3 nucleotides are TGTGCCAGTAGTAGCCAGGGGAGGGATAATCAGCCCCAGCATTTT. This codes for CASSSQGRDNQPQHF.